This T cell receptor beta chain originates from a study of naive and memory T cell subsets. Notes on the study in general: Over 85% of naive TCR sequences appeared only once, unlike memory subsets. Naive repertoires, especially CD8, held a few larger clonotypes, possibly memory cells re-expressing CD45RA.

This CDR3 is 13 amino acids long. The ends were cut back, 3 bases at V and 5 bases at J, with 11 bases in the middle. The beta constant-region primer was an equimolar mix of two oligonucleotides covering TRBC1 and TRBC2. The ligated cDNA underwent four PCR rounds using SP2 and nested alpha and beta constant-region primers. The cDNA 3' end received a ligated single-stranded oligonucleotide carrying the SP2 primer and a 12-nucleotide UMI. TCRdb independently ran MiXCR on the UMI-ligation and nested PCR reads; one entry per CDR3 protein. Of over 110,000 distinct CDR3 sequences in the sample, 15% to 25% are singletons; the top ten hold around 0.63%. Alpha and beta libraries were amplified separately from the second PCR onward. Cells stained for CD3, CD4, CD8, CD45RA, CD27 and viability were sorted into four CD45RA/CD27 subsets. Notes on this clonotype: What it recognizes is unknown.

The sequence was obtained from a human donor in good health. Sequences were obtained from naive CD8+ T cells from blood. This chain uses TRBV12-3 or TRBV12-4 with TRBJ2-7; weak D call: TRBD2 (6 bases). The CDR3 is CASSLGLPHEQYF. Here the CDR3 DNA reads TGTGCCAGCAGTTTGGGACTCCCTCACGAGCAGTACTTC.